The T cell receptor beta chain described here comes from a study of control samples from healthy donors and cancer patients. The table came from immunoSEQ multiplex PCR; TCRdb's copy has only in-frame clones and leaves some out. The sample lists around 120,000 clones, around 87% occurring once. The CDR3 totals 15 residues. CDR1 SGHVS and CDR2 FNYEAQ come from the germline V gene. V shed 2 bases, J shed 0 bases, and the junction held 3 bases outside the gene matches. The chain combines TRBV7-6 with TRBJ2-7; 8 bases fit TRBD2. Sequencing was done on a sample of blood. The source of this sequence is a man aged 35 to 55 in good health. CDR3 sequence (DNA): TGTGCCAGCAGCTTAACGCGGGGGGACTCCTACGAGCAGTACTTC. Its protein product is CASSLTRGDSYEQYF.